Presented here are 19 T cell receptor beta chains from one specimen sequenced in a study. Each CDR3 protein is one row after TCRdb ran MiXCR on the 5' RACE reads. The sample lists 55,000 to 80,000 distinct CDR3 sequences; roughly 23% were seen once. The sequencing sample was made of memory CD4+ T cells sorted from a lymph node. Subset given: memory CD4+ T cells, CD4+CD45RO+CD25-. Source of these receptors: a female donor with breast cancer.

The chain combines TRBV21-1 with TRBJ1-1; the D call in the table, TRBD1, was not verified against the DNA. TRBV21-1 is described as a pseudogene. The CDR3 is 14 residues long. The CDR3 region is CASSVRDRNTEAFF. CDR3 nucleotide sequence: TGTGCCAGCAGCGTTAGGGACAGAAACACTGAAGCTTTCTTT.

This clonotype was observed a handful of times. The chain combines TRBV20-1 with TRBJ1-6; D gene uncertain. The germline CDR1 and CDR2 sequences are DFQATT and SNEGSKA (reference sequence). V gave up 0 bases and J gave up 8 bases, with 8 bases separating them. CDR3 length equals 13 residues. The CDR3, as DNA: TGCAGTGCTAGAGATGGACGGTATTCACCCCTCCACTTT. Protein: CSARDGRYSPLHF.

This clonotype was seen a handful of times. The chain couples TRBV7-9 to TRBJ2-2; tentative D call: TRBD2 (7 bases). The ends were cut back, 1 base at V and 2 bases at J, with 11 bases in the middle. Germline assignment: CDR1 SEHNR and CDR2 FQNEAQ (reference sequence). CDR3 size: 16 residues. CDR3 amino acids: CASSLGGGSNTGELFF. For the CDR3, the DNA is TGTGCCAGCAGCTTAGGGGGGGGCAGCAACACCGGGGAGCTGTTTTTT.

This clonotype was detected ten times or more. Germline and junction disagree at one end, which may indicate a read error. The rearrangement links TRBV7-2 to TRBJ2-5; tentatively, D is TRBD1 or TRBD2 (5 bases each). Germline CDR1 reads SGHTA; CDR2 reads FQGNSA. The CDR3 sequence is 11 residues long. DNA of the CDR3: TGTGCCAGCAGCCTCGGGACGACCCTGTACTTC. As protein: CASSLGTTLYF.

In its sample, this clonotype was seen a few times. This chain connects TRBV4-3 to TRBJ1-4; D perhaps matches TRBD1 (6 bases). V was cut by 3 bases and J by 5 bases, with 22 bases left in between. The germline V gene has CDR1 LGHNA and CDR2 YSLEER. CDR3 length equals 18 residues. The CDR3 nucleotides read TGCGCCAGCAGCCAGCACCCCGCGGGGGCTGGCGAGAATGAAAAACTGTTTTTT. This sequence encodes CASSQHPAGAGENEKLFF.

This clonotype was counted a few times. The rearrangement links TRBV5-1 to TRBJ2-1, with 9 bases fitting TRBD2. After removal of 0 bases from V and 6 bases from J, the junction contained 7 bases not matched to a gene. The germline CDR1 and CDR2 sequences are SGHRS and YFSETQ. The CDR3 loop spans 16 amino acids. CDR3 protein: CASSLAELAGLNEQFF. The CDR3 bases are TGCGCCAGCAGCTTGGCCGAGCTAGCGGGGCTCAATGAGCAGTTCTTC.

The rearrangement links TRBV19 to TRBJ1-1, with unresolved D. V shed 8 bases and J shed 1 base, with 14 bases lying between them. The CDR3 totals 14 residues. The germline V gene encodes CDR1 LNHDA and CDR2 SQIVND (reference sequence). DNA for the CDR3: TGTGCCAGTGCCCTAAGCCGGGCGAACACTGAAGCTTTCTTT. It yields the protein CASALSRANTEAFF.

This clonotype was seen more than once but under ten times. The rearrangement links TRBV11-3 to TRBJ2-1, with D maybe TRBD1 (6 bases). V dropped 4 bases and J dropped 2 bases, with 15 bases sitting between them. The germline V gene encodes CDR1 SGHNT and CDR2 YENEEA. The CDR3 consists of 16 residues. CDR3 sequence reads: CASSSFRAGAYNEQFF. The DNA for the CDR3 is TGTGCCAGCAGCTCGTTCCGGGCAGGGGCCTACAATGAGCAGTTCTTC.

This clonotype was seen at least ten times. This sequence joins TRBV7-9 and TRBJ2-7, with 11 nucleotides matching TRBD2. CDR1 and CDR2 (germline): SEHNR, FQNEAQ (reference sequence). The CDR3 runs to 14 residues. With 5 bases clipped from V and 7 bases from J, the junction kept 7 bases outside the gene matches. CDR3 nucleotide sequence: TGTGCCAGCAGCATGACCTTAGCGGGAGGGGAGCAGTACTTC. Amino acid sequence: CASSMTLAGGEQYF.

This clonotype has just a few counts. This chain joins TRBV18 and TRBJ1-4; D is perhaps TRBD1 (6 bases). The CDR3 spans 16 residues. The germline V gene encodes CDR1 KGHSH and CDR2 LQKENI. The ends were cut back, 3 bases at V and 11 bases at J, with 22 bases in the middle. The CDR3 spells CASSPTGTPEMKKLFF. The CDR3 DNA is TGTGCCAGCTCACCGACCGGGACACCAGAAATGAAGAAACTGTTTTTT.

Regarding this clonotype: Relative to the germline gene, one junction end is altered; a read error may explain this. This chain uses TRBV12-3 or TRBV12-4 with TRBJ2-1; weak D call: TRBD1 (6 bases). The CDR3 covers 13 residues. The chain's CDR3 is CASSWDTYNKQFF. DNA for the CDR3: TGTGCCAGCAGTTGGGACACCTACAATAAGCAGTTCTTC.

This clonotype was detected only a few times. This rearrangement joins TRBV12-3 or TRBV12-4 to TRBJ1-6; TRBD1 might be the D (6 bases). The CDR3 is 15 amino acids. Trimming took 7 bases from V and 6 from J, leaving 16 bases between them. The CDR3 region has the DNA TGTGCCAGCAAATCTTTCCTGGACAGTAATTCACCCCTCCACTTT. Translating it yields CASKSFLDSNSPLHF.

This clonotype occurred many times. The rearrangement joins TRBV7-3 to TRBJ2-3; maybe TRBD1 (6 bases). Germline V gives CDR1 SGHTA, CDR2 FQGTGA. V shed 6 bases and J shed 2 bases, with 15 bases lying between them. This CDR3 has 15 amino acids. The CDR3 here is CASSFHGQNTDTQYF. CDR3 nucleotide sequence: TGTGCCAGCAGTTTTCACGGACAGAACACAGATACGCAGTATTTT.

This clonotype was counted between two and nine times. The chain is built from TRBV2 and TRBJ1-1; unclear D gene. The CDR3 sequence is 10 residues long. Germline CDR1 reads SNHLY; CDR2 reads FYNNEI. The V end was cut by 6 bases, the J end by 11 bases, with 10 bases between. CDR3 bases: TGTGCCAGCAGGGAGACAACGGCTTTCTTT. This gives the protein CASRETTAFF.

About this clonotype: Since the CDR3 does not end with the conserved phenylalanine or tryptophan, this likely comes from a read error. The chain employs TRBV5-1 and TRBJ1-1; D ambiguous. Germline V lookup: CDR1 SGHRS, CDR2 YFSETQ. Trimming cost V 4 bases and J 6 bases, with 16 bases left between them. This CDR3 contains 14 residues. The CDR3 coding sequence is TGCGCCAGCAGCACCCGGAAGGATTGGGCTGAAGCTTTCTCT. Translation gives CASSTRKDWAEAFS.

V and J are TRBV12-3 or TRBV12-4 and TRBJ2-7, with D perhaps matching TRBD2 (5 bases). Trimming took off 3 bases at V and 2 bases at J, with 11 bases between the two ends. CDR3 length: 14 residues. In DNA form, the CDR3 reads TGTGCCAGCAGTTTCGCGGCTAGCCCCTACGAGCAGTACTTC. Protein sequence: CASSFAASPYEQYF.

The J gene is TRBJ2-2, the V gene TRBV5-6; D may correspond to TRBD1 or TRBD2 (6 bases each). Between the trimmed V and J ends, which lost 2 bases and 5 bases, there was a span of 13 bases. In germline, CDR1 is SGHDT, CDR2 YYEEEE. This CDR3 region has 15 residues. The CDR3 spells CASSFPGAQTGELFF. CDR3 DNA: TGTGCCAGCAGCTTCCCGGGGGCGCAAACCGGGGAGCTGTTTTTT.

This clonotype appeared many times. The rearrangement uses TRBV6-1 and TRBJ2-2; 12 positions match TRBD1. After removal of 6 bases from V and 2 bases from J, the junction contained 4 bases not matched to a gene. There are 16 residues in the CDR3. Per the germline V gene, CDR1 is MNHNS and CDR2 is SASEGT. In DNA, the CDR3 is TGTGCCAGCAGCGAGGGGACAGGGGGCAACACCGGGGAGCTGTTTTTT. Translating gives CASSEGTGGNTGELFF.

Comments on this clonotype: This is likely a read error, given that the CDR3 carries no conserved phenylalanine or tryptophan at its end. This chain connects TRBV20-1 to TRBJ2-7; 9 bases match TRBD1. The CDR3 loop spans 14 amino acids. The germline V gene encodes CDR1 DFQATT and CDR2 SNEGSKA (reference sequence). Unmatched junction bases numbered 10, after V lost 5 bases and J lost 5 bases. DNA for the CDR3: TGCAGTGCTCGGACAGGGGCGGCCGCTGACGAGCAGTACTCC. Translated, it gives CSARTGAAADEQYS.